This entry lists 25 T cell receptor beta chains sequenced from one sample in a study of blood T cell repertoires in COVID-19. Data came from immunoSEQ multiplex PCR; TCRdb stores just in-frame clones and leaves some out. Counted here are 280,000 or so clones, roughly 87% occurring once; the ten biggest clones make up almost 9.5%. The source material was peripheral blood. The receptors here all came from a man younger than 30 with active or convalescent COVID-19.

The chain uses TRBV18 and TRBJ1-5; TRBD1 matches at 7 bases. The V gene's germline CDR1 is KGHSH and CDR2 LQKENI. The CDR3 extends over 14 amino acids. The trim removed 3 bases at V and 2 bases at J, leaving 1 base unmatched. The chain's CDR3 is CASSPQGGNQPQHF. In DNA form, the CDR3 reads TGTGCCAGCTCACCCCAGGGGGGCAATCAGCCCCAGCATTTT.

This rearrangement joins TRBV6-2 or TRBV6-3 to TRBJ1-2; D call uncertain. This CDR3 has 12 amino acids. The germline V and J ends were trimmed by 5 bases and 5 bases, with 9 bases remaining between them. The germline gives CDR1 MNHEY, CDR2 SVGEGT. CDR3: CASSPSKYGYTF. CDR3 in DNA: TGTGCCAGCAGTCCGAGTAAATATGGCTACACCTTC.

This clone was recorded only once. This chain joins TRBV19 and TRBJ1-5, with D perhaps matching TRBD1 (5 bases). The CDR3 has 17 residues. The V gene lost 5 bases and the J gene lost 0 bases, with 17 bases spanning the gap. CDR1 and CDR2 from the germline V gene are LNHDA and SQIVND (reference sequence). CDR3 sequence: CASSSRQNFYSNQPQHF. The CDR3 DNA is TGTGCCAGTAGTTCCCGACAGAACTTTTATAGCAATCAGCCCCAGCATTTT.

In nucleotides, the CDR3 is TGTGCCAGCAGCTCTGAGAGGGGACTCTATGGCTACACCTTC. Protein product: CASSSERGLYGYTF. The rearrangement links TRBV5-5 to TRBJ1-2; a weak D match, TRBD1 (5 bases). V was cut by 3 bases and J by 4 bases, with 13 bases left in between. The CDR3 has 14 amino acids. CDR1 SGHKS and CDR2 YYEKEE come from the germline V gene (reference sequence).

This clone showed up just a few times. Here the CDR3 reads CASSVDQTGAQPQHF. Written as DNA, the CDR3 is TGTGCCAGCAGCGTTGACCAGACAGGGGCCCAGCCCCAGCATTTT. The rearrangement links TRBV6-5 to TRBJ1-5; TRBD1 agrees at 8 bases. CDR1 is MNHEY and CDR2 is SVGAGI in the germline V gene. The CDR3 runs to 15 residues. V was clipped by 6 bases and J by 7 bases; unmatched bases: 11.

The chain recombines TRBV5-1 with TRBJ2-7; D is perhaps TRBD1 (6 bases). The V end was cut by 4 bases, the J end by 0 bases, with 26 bases between. Germline CDR1 SGHRS, CDR2 YFSETQ. CDR3 length equals 19 residues. The CDR3 nucleotides are TGCGCCAGCAGCCCTACGACAGGACTGCGGGCCTTAGCCTCCTACGAGCAGTACTTC. Encoded protein: CASSPTTGLRALASYEQYF. Full variable domain (missing parts from reference TRBV5-1 and TRBJ2-7): KAGVTQTPRYLIKTRGQQVTLSCSPISGHRSVSWYQQTPGQGLQFLFEYFSETQRNKGNFPGRFSGRQFSNSRSEMNVSTLELGDSALYLCASSPTTGLRALASYEQYFGPGTRLTVT.

This clone was seen many times. The rearrangement joins TRBV5-4 to TRBJ2-7, with 8 nucleotides matching TRBD2. Looked up from germline, CDR1 is SGHNT and CDR2 is YYREEE (reference sequence). This CDR3 region has 14 residues. The J segment lost 7 bases and the V segment lost 2 bases, leaving 8 bases of the junction unmatched. CDR3 nucleotide sequence: TGTGCCAGCAGCTTCCGGGGGGGAGCGTTGGAGCAGTACTTC. Translating it yields CASSFRGGALEQYF. The variable domain in full, completed from reference TRBV5-4 and TRBJ2-7, reads ETGVTQSPTHLIKTRGQQVTLRCSSQSGHNTVSWYQQALGQGPQFIFQYYREEENGRGNFPPRFSGLQFPNYSSELNVNALELDDSALYLCASSFRGGALEQYFGPGTRLTVT.

The rearrangement links TRBV7-2 to TRBJ2-1; TRBD2 might be the D (6 bases). Germline V gives CDR1 SGHTA, CDR2 FQGNSA. V was trimmed by 1 base and J by 7 bases, leaving 8 bases between them. This CDR3 is 13 amino acids long. The CDR3, as DNA: TGTGCCAGCAGCTTAGGGGGGAGGAATGAGCAGTTCTTC. Protein product: CASSLGGRNEQFF.

The rearrangement uses TRBV6-2 or TRBV6-3 and TRBJ2-7; D perhaps matches TRBD1 (7 bases). V was clipped by 6 bases and J by 0 bases, with 18 bases between them. Per germline, CDR1 MNHEY and CDR2 SVGEGT. The CDR3 is made up of 16 amino acids. Written as DNA, the CDR3 is TGTGCCAGCAGCCTCCGAGCGCGGGACAGCTCCTACGAGCAGTACTTC. Its protein product is CASSLRARDSSYEQYF.

The V and J genes are TRBV9 and TRBJ2-6; maybe TRBD1 (5 bases). The germline V gene encodes CDR1 SGDLS and CDR2 YYNGEE. The ends were cut back, 0 bases at V and 4 bases at J, with 14 bases in the middle. This CDR3 comprises 17 residues. The CDR3 protein is CASSVERGAFGANVLTF. The CDR3 DNA reads as TGTGCCAGCAGCGTAGAAAGGGGCGCGTTCGGGGCCAACGTCCTGACTTTC.

The chain couples TRBV3-1 (or the pseudogene TRBV3-2) to TRBJ2-5; possible D gene TRBD2, 7 bases. The germline V and J ends were trimmed by 0 bases and 5 bases, with 13 bases remaining between them. The germline V gene encodes CDR1 LGHDT and CDR2 YNNKEL (reference sequence). The CDR3 has 15 residues. The CDR3 nucleotides read TGTGCCAGCAGCCAAGAGGGGGGGGGCTATGAGACCCAGTACTTC. Its translation is CASSQEGGGYETQYF.

The chain carries TRBV12-3 or TRBV12-4 and TRBJ2-2; D unclear. V lost 3 bases, J lost 6 bases, and 8 bases lay in between. This CDR3 comprises 13 residues. The chain's CDR3 is CASSFGTSGELFF. The CDR3 region has the DNA TGTGCCAGCAGTTTTGGCACGTCCGGGGAGCTGTTTTTT.

This clone was observed at least ten times. This chain uses TRBV12-3 or TRBV12-4 with TRBJ2-3; 7 nucleotides match TRBD1. The length of the CDR3 is 13 residues. After removal of 5 bases from V and 4 bases from J, the junction contained 3 bases not matched to a gene. This CDR3 reads CASSTGTADTQYF. The CDR3 DNA is TGTGCCAGCAGTACCGGGACAGCAGATACGCAGTATTTT.

The chain recombines TRBV4-1 with TRBJ2-2; 13 positions agree with TRBD2. Germline V CDR1 and CDR2: MGHRA, YSYEKL. V was clipped by 4 bases and J by 5 bases; unmatched bases: 4. CDR3 length: 16 residues. The CDR3 here is CASSPWTSGGTGELFF. The CDR3 bases are TGCGCCAGCAGCCCCTGGACTAGCGGGGGTACCGGGGAGCTGTTTTTT.

V and J are TRBV18 and TRBJ1-2; D might be TRBD1 (5 bases). Germline V gene sequence: CDR1 KGHSH, CDR2 LQKENI. This CDR3 is built from 14 residues. V gave up 4 bases and J gave up 4 bases, with 13 bases separating them. In nucleotides, the CDR3 is TGTGCCAGCTCACTTGGGCAGGGTCCCTATGGCTACACCTTC. It is translated as CASSLGQGPYGYTF.

This clone has just a few counts. V is TRBV10-1 and J is TRBJ2-2, with a tentative D call TRBD2 (7 bases). This CDR3 contains 16 residues. Germline V gene sequence: CDR1 WNHNN, CDR2 SYGVQD (reference sequence). V lost 1 base and J 4 bases, leaving 13 bases between the germline ends. CDR3 in amino acids: CASSEWGGPSTGELFF. Here the CDR3 DNA reads TGCGCCAGCAGTGAGTGGGGGGGCCCGAGCACCGGGGAGCTGTTTTTT.

V gene TRBV6-2 or TRBV6-3 combines with J gene TRBJ2-2; 11 positions agree with TRBD2. The CDR3 extends over 17 amino acids. Germline V gives CDR1 MNHEY, CDR2 SVGEGT. With 5 bases clipped from V and 0 bases from J, the junction kept 5 bases outside the gene matches. CDR3 nucleotide sequence: TGTGCCAGCAGTAACACACTAGCGGGGGCGAACACCGGGGAGCTGTTTTTT. Protein product: CASSNTLAGANTGELFF.

This clone was counted a single time. V is TRBV2 and J is TRBJ1-4; D is perhaps TRBD1 (5 bases). Germline-derived CDR1 and CDR2 are SNHLY and FYNNEI. The V end was cut by 7 bases, the J end by 0 bases, with 9 bases between. This CDR3 is built from 14 residues. The CDR3 DNA is TGTGCCAGCAATCGCAGGGCAACTAATGAAAAACTGTTTTTT. It codes for CASNRRATNEKLFF.

This clone was observed a few times. This rearrangement joins TRBV11-3 to TRBJ2-1; TRBD2 is a possible D gene (5 bases). V dropped 1 base and J dropped 7 bases, with 11 bases sitting between them. CDR1 is SGHNT, CDR2 YENEEA, per germline. The CDR3 totals 14 residues. The DNA of the CDR3 is TGTGCCAGCAGCTTAGGAGGGTATGGGAATGAGCAGTTCTTC. This codes for CASSLGGYGNEQFF.

This chain joins TRBV23-1 and TRBJ1-1; D may be TRBD1 (5 bases). TRBV23-1 is an ORF, and what it does is uncertain. V gave up 8 bases and J gave up 5 bases, with 15 bases separating them. This CDR3 region has 13 residues. The CDR3 DNA sequence: TGCGCCAGCCGACAGCGTTTGGGTACTGAAGCTTTCTTT. Translating it yields CASRQRLGTEAFF.

V is TRBV10-1 and J is TRBJ1-5; 9 bases match TRBD1. Germline CDR1 reads WNHNN; CDR2 reads SYGVQD (reference sequence). The CDR3 covers 17 residues. V trimming: 11 bases; J trimming: 5 bases; junction bases outside the gene matches: 19. The CDR3 spells CAGKAPRDREVYQPQHF. The CDR3 DNA is TGCGCCGGCAAAGCGCCAAGGGACAGGGAGGTGTATCAGCCCCAGCATTTT.

The chain joins TRBV29-1 to TRBJ1-1, with a possible D match to TRBD1 (6 bases). The V end was cut by 4 bases, the J end by 1 base, with 10 bases between. This CDR3 region has 13 residues. Looked up from germline, CDR1 is SQVTM and CDR2 is ANQGSEA. The CDR3 loop reads CSVGDRRNTEAFF. The DNA for the CDR3 is TGCAGCGTTGGTGACAGGCGGAACACTGAAGCTTTCTTT.

V usage is TRBV5-4 and J usage is TRBJ2-1; 9 nucleotides line up with TRBD2. J was trimmed by 3 bases and V by 1 base; bases with no gene match: 2. Germline lookup yields CDR1 SGHNT and CDR2 YYREEE (reference sequence). This CDR3 spans 15 amino acids. The CDR3 reads CASSLSGGYYNEQFF. CDR3 DNA sequence: TGTGCCAGCAGCTTGAGCGGGGGGTACTACAATGAGCAGTTCTTC.

The chain combines TRBV2 with TRBJ1-5, with TRBD1 as a possible D gene (6 bases). The CDR3 runs 13 residues. Trimming shortened V by 6 bases and J by 1 base, and 7 bases separated the two germline ends. Germline lookup yields CDR1 SNHLY and CDR2 FYNNEI. CDR3 DNA: TGTGCCAGCAGCGGACAGAGCAATCAGCCCCAGCATTTT. Translation gives CASSGQSNQPQHF.

This chain connects TRBV3-1 (or the pseudogene TRBV3-2) to TRBJ2-2; TRBD1 matches 7 bases. This CDR3 region has 15 residues. With 4 bases clipped from V and 3 bases from J, the junction kept 5 bases outside the gene matches. Germline V gives CDR1 LGHDT, CDR2 YNNKEL (reference sequence). Here the CDR3 reads CASSLWDRHTGELFF. Written as DNA, the CDR3 is TGTGCCAGCAGCCTATGGGACAGACACACCGGGGAGCTGTTTTTT.